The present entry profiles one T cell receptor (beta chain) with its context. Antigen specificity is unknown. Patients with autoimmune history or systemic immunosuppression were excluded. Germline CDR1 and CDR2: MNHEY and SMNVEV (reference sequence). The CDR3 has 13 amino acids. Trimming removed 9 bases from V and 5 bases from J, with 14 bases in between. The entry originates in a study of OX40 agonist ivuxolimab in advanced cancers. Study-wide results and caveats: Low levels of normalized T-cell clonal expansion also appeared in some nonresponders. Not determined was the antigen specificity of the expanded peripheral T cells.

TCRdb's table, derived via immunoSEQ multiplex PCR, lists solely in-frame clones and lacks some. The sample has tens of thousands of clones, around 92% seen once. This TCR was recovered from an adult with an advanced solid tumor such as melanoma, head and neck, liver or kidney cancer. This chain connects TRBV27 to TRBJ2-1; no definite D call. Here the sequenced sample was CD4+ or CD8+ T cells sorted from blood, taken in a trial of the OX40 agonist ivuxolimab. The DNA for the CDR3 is TGTGCCAGTAAGCAAGGTGGGAACAATGAGCAGTTCTTC. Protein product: CASKQGGNNEQFF.